A selection of T cell receptor beta chains follows, all from one sample in a study of identifying expanded T cells in peripheral blood. Data came from immunoSEQ multiplex PCR; TCRdb stores just in-frame clones and leaves some out. Among 95,000 or so clones listed, approximately 83% were seen once. The sequencing input was blood. The receptors originated from a person between 18 and 70 years old in good health. The CDR3 runs from the conserved cysteine through the conserved F or W. The D gene is left open where the match is weak. The size of a clone is reported for some rows only, either as once, few or many, or as a class for expanded clones.

J gene,V gene,D gene,clone size,CDR3 protein,CDR3 DNA
TRBJ1-2,TRBV6-5,NA,once,CASSYSTGGSLYGYTF,TGTGCCAGCAGTTACTCGACGGGGGGCTCTCTCTATGGCTACACCTTC
TRBJ1-1,TRBV4-1,NA,NA,CASSRRLNTEAFF,TGCGCCAGCAGCCGTCGGCTGAACACTGAAGCTTTCTTT
TRBJ1-1,TRBV15,NA,NA,CATSRDRNTEAFF,TGTGCCACCAGCAGGGATCGGAACACTGAAGCTTTCTTT
TRBJ2-7,TRBV6-1,TRBD1,once,CASSNRGYEQYF,TGTGCCAGCTCTAACAGGGGATACGAGCAGTACTTC
TRBJ2-5,TRBV7-6,NA,once,CASSPPRGRGQETQYF,TGTGCCAGCAGCCCTCCTAGGGGACGAGGTCAAGAGACCCAGTACTTC
TRBJ1-2,TRBV7-9,TRBD1,NA,CASSQTGDDGYTF,TGTGCCAGCAGTCAAACAGGGGATGATGGCTACACCTTC
TRBJ2-7,TRBV7-8,NA,NA,CASSWGLGGRSYEQYF,TGTGCCAGCAGCTGGGGGTTGGGAGGAAGGTCCTACGAGCAGTACTTC
TRBJ2-4,TRBV5-8,NA,NA,CASSLARGRKNIQYF,TGTGCCAGCAGCTTGGCCCGGGGACGAAAAAACATTCAGTACTTC
TRBJ1-1,TRBV30,NA,NA,CAWSVFGTVVNTEAFF,TGTGCCTGGAGTGTCTTTGGTACAGTCGTGAACACTGAAGCTTTCTTT
TRBJ2-3,TRBV7-9,NA,NA,CASSSIGVGTDTQYF,TGTGCCAGCAGCTCGATTGGGGTAGGCACAGATACGCAGTATTTT
TRBJ2-3,TRBV6-5,TRBD2,NA,CASSPSGGPTDTQYF,TGTGCCAGCAGTCCTAGCGGGGGGCCCACAGATACGCAGTATTTT
TRBJ1-3,TRBV11-2,TRBD1,NA,CASSQQGGGNTIYF,TGTGCCAGCAGTCAACAGGGGGGAGGAAACACCATATATTTT
TRBJ1-1,TRBV6-1,NA,once,CASSFLVNTEAFF,TGTGCCAGCAGCTTTTTGGTGAACACTGAAGCTTTCTTT
TRBJ1-5,TRBV27,NA,NA,CASSLVYGYDGNQPQHF,TGTGCCAGCAGTTTAGTCTACGGTTACGATGGCAATCAGCCCCAGCATTTT
TRBJ1-3,TRBV5-1,NA,NA,CASSRGPSGNTIYF,TGCGCCAGCAGTCGGGGACCCTCTGGAAACACCATATATTTT
TRBJ2-6,TRBV4-1,TRBD1,NA,CASSQESTGLRSGANVLTF,TGCGCCAGCAGCCAAGAGTCGACAGGGTTAAGGTCTGGGGCCAACGTCCTGACTTTC
TRBJ1-6,TRBV5-6,NA,NA,CASSLRVGEGLHF,TGTGCCAGCAGCTTGCGCGTTGGGGAGGGCCTCCACTTT
TRBJ2-3,TRBV7-9,NA,NA,CASSLLNEADTQYF,TGTGCCAGCAGCTTATTGAATGAGGCAGATACGCAGTATTTT
TRBJ1-5,TRBV9,NA,NA,CASSAATAGQPQHF,TGTGCCAGCAGCGCAGCCACAGCGGGCCAGCCCCAGCATTTT
TRBJ1-5,TRBV19,TRBD1,NA,CASSIGTGVRQPQHF,TGTGCCAGTAGTATCGGGACAGGGGTACGCCAGCCCCAGCATTTT
TRBJ2-7,TRBV6-5,NA,NA,CASSSLTDYEQYF,TGTGCCAGCAGCTCATTAACGGACTACGAGCAGTACTTC
TRBJ2-7,TRBV7-9,NA,once,CASSSLTETNEQYF,TGTGCCAGCAGCTCGTTGACAGAAACAAACGAGCAGTACTTC
TRBJ2-1,TRBV5-6,NA,NA,CASSLAGSPAYNEQFF,TGTGCCAGCAGCTTGGCCGGGTCTCCTGCCTACAATGAGCAGTTCTTC
TRBJ2-1,TRBV10-1,NA,NA,CASSESRPWGEQFF,TGCGCCAGCAGTGAGTCCAGGCCTTGGGGTGAGCAGTTCTTC
TRBJ1-4,TRBV5-1,NA,NA,CASISSGPTNEKLFF,TGCGCCAGCATCTCCTCGGGTCCAACTAATGAAAAACTGTTTTTT
TRBJ2-7,TRBV27,NA,NA,CASRKVARCRGKYF,TGTGCCAGCCGAAAAGTTGCCCGTTGCAGGGGTAAGTACTTC
TRBJ1-4,TRBV28,TRBD1,once,CASSGADREGEKLFF,TGTGCCAGCAGTGGCGCGGACAGGGAAGGTGAAAAACTGTTTTTT
TRBJ1-5,TRBV5-5,NA,NA,CASSSITDQPQHF,TGTGCCAGCAGCTCTATTACGGATCAGCCCCAGCATTTT
TRBJ1-2,TRBV6-1,NA,NA,CASSEAGRGSGYTF,TGTGCCAGCAGTGAAGCGGGCAGGGGTAGCGGCTACACCTTC
TRBJ1-1,TRBV2,NA,NA,CASSEGDIIAEAFF,TGTGCCAGCAGTGAGGGGGACATTATCGCTGAAGCTTTCTTT
TRBJ2-2,TRBV5-1,NA,NA,CASRYQDTGELFF,TGCGCCAGCCGCTACCAGGACACCGGGGAGCTGTTTTTT
TRBJ1-1,TRBV27,NA,NA,CASSFRGAEAFF,TGTGCCAGCAGTTTCAGGGGCGCTGAAGCTTTCTTT
TRBJ1-1,TRBV7-6,NA,NA,CASSPSQMNTEAFF,TGTGCCAGCAGCCCTTCTCAGATGAACACTGAAGCTTTCTTT
TRBJ1-2,TRBV7-9,NA,NA,CASSLDRAGTLQHGYTF,TGTGCCAGCAGCTTAGATCGGGCAGGAACCCTACAACATGGCTACACCTTC
TRBJ2-3,TRBV14,NA,once,CASSRTEYTDTQYF,TGTGCCAGCAGCCGGACAGAATACACAGATACGCAGTATTTT